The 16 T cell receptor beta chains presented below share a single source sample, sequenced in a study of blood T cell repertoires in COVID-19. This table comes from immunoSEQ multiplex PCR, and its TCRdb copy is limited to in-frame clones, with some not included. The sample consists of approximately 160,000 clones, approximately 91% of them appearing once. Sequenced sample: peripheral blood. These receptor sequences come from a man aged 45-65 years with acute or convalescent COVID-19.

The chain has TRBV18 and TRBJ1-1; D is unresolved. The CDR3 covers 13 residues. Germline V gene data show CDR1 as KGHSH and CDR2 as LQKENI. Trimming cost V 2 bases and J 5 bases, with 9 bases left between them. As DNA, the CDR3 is TGTGCCAGCTCACCAACTGGGGAGACTGAAGCTTTCTTT. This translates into CASSPTGETEAFF.

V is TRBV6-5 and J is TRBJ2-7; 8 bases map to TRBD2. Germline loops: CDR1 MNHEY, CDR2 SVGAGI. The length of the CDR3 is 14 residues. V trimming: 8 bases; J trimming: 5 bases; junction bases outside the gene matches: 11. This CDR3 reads CASARGTSVNEQYF. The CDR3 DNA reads TGTGCCAGCGCGAGGGGGACTAGTGTAAACGAGCAGTACTTC.

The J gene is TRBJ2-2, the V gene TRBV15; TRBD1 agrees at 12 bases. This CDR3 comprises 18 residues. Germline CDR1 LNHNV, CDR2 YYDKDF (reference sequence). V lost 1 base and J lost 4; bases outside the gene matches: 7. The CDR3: CATSRGDRDRGLTGELFF. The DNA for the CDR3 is TGTGCCACCAGCAGAGGGGACCGGGACAGGGGGCTCACCGGGGAGCTGTTTTTT.

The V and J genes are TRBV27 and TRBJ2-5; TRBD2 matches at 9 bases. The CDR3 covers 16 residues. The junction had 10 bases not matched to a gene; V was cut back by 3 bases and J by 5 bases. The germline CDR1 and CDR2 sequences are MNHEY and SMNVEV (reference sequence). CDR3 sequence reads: CASSFRLAVDSETQYF. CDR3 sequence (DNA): TGTGCCAGCAGTTTTCGACTAGCGGTAGACTCGGAGACCCAGTACTTC.

The CDR3: CAISERQGSYNEQFF. Here the CDR3 DNA reads TGTGCCATCAGTGAAAGACAGGGGTCCTACAATGAGCAGTTCTTC. This chain links TRBV10-3 with TRBJ2-1; 8 nucleotides agree with TRBD1. This CDR3 comprises 15 residues. The germline V gene has CDR1 ENHRY and CDR2 SYGVKD. The V gene end was trimmed by 3 bases and the J gene end by 1 base; junction bases not matched to a gene: 2.

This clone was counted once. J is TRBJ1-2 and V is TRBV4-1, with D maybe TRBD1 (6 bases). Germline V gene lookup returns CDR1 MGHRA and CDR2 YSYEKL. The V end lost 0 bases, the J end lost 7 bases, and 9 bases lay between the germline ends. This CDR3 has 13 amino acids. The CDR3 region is CASSQEGAGGYTF. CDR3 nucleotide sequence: TGCGCCAGCAGCCAAGAGGGGGCGGGTGGCTACACCTTC.

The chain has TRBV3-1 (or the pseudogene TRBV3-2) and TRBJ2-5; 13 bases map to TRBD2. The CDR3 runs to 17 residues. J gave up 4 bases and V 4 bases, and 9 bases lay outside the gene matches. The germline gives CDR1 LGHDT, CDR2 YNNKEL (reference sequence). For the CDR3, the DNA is TGTGCCAGCAGCCGGTCCACTAGCGGGGGGGGCAGAGAGACCCAGTACTTC. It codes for CASSRSTSGGGRETQYF.

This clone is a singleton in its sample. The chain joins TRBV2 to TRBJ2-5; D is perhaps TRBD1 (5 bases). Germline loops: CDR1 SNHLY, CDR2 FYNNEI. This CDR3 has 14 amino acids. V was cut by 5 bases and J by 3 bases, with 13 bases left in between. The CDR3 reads CASSYPDIKETQYF. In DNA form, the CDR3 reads TGTGCCAGCAGTTACCCGGACATAAAAGAGACCCAGTACTTC.

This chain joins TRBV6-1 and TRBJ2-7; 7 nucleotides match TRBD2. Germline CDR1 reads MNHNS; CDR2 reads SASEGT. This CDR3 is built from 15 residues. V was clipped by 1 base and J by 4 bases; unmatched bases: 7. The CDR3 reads CASSEVGGGPYEQYF. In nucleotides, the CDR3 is TGTGCCAGCAGTGAAGTGGGGGGAGGGCCTTACGAGCAGTACTTC.

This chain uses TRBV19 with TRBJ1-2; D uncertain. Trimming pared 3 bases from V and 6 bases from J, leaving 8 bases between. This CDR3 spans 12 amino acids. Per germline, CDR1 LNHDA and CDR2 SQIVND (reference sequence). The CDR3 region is CASSMAADGYTF. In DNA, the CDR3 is TGTGCCAGTAGTATGGCCGCCGATGGCTACACCTTC.

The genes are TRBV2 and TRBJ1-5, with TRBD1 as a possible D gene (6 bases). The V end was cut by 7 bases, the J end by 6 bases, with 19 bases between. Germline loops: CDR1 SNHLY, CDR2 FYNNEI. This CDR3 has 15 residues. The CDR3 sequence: CASTPQMGAGQPQHF. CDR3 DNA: TGTGCCAGCACCCCACAAATGGGGGCCGGTCAGCCCCAGCATTTT.

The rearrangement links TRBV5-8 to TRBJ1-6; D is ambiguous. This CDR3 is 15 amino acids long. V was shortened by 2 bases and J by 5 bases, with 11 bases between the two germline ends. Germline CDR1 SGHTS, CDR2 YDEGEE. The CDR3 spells CASSFEPENNSPLHF. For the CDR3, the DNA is TGTGCCAGCAGCTTCGAACCGGAGAATAATTCACCCCTCCACTTT. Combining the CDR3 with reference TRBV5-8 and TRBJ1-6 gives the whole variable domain EAGVTQSPTHLIKTRGQQATLRCSPISGHTSVYWYQQALGLGLQFLLWYDEGEERNRGNFPPRFSGRQFPNYSSELNVNALELEDSALYLCASSFEPENNSPLHFGNGTRLTVT.

The CDR3 reads CASSSLAGGEDETQYF. The DNA of the CDR3 is TGCGCCAGCAGCTCCTTAGCGGGAGGAGAAGACGAGACCCAGTACTTC. This sequence joins TRBV5-1 and TRBJ2-5; TRBD2 agrees at 10 bases. There are 16 residues in the CDR3. Unmatched junction bases numbered 10, after V lost 3 bases and J lost 5 bases. The germline V gene encodes CDR1 SGHRS and CDR2 YFSETQ.

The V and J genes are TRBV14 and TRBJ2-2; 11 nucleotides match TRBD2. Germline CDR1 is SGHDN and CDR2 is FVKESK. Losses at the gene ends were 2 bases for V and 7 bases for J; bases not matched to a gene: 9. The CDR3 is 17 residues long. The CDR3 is CASSQYPGTSGGGELFF. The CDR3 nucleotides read TGTGCCAGCAGCCAATATCCCGGGACTAGCGGAGGCGGGGAGCTGTTTTTT.

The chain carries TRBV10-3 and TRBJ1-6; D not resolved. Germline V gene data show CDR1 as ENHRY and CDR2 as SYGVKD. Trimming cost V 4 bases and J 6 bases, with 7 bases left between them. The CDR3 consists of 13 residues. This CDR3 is CAISAGSNSPLHF. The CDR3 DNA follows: TGTGCCATCAGTGCGGGGAGTAATTCACCCCTCCACTTT.

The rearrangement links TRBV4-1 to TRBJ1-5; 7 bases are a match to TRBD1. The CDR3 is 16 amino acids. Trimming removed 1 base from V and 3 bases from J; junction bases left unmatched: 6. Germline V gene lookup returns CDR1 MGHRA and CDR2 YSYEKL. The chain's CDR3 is CASSQGVGGNNQPQHF. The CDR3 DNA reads TGCGCCAGCAGCCAAGGGGTAGGGGGCAACAATCAGCCCCAGCATTTT.